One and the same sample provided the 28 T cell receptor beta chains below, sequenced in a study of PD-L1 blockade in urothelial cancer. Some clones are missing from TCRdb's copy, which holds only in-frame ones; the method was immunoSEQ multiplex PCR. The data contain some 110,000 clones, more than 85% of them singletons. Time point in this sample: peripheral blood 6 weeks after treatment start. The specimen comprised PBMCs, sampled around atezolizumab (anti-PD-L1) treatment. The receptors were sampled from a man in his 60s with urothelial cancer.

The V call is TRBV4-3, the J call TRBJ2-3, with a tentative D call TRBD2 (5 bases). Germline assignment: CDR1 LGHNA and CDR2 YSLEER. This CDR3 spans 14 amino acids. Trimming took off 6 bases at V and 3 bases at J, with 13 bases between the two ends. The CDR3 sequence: CASSKAGGTDTQYF. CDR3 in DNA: TGCGCCAGCAGTAAAGCCGGCGGGACAGATACGCAGTATTTT.

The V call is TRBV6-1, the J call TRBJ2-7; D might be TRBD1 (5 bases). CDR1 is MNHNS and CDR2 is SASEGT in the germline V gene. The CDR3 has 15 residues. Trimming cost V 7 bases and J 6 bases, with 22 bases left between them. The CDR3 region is CASKGVGLEVSEQYF. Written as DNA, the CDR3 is TGTGCCAGCAAGGGCGTGGGGCTAGAGGTCTCCGAGCAGTACTTC.

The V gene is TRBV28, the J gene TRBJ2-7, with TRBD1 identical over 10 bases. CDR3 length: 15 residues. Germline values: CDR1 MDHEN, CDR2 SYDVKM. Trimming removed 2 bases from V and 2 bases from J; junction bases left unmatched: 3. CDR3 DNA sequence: TGTGCCAGCAGTTTAGCGGACAGGGGGGCCTACGAGCAGTACTTC. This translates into CASSLADRGAYEQYF. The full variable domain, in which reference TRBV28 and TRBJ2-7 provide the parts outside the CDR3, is DVKVTQSSRYLVKRTGEKVFLECVQDMDHENMFWYRQDPGLGLRLIYFSYDVKMKEKGDIPEGYSVSREKKERFSLILESASTNQTSMYLCASSLADRGAYEQYFGPGTRLTVT.

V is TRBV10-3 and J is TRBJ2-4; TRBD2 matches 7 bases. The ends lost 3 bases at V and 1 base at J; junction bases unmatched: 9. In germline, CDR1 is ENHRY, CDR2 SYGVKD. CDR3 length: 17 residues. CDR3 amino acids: CAISERGGSIAKNIQYF. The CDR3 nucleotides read TGTGCCATCAGTGAACGGGGCGGGAGCATTGCCAAAAACATTCAGTACTTC.

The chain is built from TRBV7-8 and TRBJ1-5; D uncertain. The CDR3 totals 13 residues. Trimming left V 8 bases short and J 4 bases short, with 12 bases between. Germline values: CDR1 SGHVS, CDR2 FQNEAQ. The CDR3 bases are TGTGCCAGCGACCTCGGGAGGAATCAGCCCCAGCATTTT. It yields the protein CASDLGRNQPQHF.

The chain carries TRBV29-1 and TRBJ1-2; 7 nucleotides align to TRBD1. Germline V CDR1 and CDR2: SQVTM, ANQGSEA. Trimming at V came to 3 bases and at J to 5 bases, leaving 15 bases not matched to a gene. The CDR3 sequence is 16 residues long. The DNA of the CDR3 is TGCAGCGTTGACGGGACAGCCACCGCCGGGCTTTATGGCTACACCTTC. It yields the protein CSVDGTATAGLYGYTF. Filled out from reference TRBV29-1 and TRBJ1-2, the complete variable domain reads SAVISQKPSRDICQRGTSLTIQCQVDSQVTMMFWYRQQPGQSLTLIATANQGSEATYESGFVIDKFPISRPNLTFSTLTVSNMSPEDSSIYLCSVDGTATAGLYGYTFGSGTRLTVV.

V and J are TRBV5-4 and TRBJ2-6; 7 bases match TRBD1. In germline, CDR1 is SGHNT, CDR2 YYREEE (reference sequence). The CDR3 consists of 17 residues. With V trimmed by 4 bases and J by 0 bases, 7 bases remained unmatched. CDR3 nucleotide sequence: TGTGCCAGCAGCCAGGGACAGACGAGCTCTGGGGCCAACGTCCTGACTTTC. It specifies CASSQGQTSSGANVLTF.

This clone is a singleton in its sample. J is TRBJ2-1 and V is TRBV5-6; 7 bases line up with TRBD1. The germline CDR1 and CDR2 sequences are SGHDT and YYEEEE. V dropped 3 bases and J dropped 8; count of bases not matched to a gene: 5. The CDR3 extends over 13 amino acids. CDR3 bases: TGTGCCAGCAGCTCACAGGGGATCCATGAGCAGTTCTTC. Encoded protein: CASSSQGIHEQFF.

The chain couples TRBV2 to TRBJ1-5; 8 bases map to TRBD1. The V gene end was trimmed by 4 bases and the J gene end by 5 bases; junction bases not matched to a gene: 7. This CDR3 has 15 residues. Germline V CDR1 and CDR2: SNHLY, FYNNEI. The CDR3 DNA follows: TGTGCCAGCAGTGCCGACAGGGGAAATTATCAGCCCCAGCATTTT. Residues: CASSADRGNYQPQHF. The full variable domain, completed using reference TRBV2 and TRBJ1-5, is EPEVTQTPSHQVTQMGQEVILRCVPISNHLYFYWYRQILGQKVEFLVSFYNNEISEKSEIFDDQFSVERPDGSNFTLKIRSTKLEDSAMYFCASSADRGNYQPQHFGDGTRLSIL.

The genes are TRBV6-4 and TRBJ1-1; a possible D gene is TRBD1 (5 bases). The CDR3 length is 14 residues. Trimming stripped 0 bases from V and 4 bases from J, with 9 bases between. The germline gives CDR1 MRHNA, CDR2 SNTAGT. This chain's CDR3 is CASSDSSRATEAFF. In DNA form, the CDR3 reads TGTGCCAGCAGTGACTCGAGCAGGGCCACTGAAGCTTTCTTT.

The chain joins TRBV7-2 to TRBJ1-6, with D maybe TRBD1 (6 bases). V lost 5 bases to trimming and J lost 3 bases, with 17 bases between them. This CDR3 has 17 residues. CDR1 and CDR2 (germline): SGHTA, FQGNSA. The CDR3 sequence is CASSTSQGRFYNSPLHF. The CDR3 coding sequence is TGTGCCAGCAGCACGTCACAGGGACGATTCTATAATTCACCCCTCCACTTT.

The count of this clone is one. The CDR3 spells CASSSPTGGTPYEQYF. The DNA for the CDR3 is TGTGCCAGCAGCTCTCCGACAGGGGGCACTCCCTACGAGCAGTACTTC. This chain connects TRBV7-8 to TRBJ2-7; 10 bases are shared with TRBD1. With V trimmed by 4 bases and J by 2 bases, 8 bases remained unmatched. Germline assignment: CDR1 SGHVS and CDR2 FQNEAQ. The CDR3 is 16 residues long. Looking up the rest from reference TRBV7-8 and TRBJ2-7 gives the full variable domain: GAGVSQSPRYKVAKRGQDVALRCDPISGHVSLFWYQQALGQGPEFLTYFQNEAQLDKSGLPSDRFFAERPEGSVSTLKIQRTQQEDSAVYLCASSSPTGGTPYEQYFGPGTRLTVT.

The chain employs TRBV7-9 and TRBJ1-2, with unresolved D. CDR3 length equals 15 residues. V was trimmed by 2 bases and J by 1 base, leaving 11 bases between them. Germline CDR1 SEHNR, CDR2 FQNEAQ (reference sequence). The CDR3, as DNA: TGTGCCAGCAGCTTACAGTCTAGGTTTAACTATGGCTACACCTTC. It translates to CASSLQSRFNYGYTF.

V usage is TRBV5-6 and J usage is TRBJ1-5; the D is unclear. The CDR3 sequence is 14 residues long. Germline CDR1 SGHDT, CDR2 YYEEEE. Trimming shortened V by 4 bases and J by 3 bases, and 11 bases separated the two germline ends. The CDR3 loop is CASSSYGANQPQHF. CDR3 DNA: TGTGCCAGCAGCAGCTACGGAGCCAATCAGCCCCAGCATTTT.

The CDR3 here is CASSYPGVRTDTQYF. The CDR3 DNA is TGTGCCAGCAGCTACCCGGGGGTGAGAACAGATACGCAGTATTTT. V is TRBV7-9 and J is TRBJ2-3, with TRBD2 as a possible D gene (6 bases). Germline lookup yields CDR1 SEHNR and CDR2 FQNEAQ (reference sequence). The length of the CDR3 is 15 residues. V was shortened by 4 bases and J by 3 bases, with 14 bases between the two germline ends.

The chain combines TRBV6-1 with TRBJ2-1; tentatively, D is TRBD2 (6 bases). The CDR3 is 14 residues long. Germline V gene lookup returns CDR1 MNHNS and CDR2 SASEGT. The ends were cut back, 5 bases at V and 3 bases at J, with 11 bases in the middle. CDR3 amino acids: CASSFRGLYNEQFF. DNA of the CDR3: TGTGCCAGCAGTTTTCGGGGACTCTACAATGAGCAGTTCTTC.

CDR3 sequence reads: CASSPSGGAFGELFF. The CDR3 DNA reads as TGTGCCAGCAGCCCAAGCGGGGGGGCTTTCGGGGAGCTGTTTTTT. V usage is TRBV7-2 and J usage is TRBJ2-2, with 10 bases that match TRBD2. With V trimmed by 5 bases and J by 7 bases, 7 bases remained unmatched. The CDR3 is 15 residues long. CDR1 and CDR2 (germline): SGHTA, FQGNSA.

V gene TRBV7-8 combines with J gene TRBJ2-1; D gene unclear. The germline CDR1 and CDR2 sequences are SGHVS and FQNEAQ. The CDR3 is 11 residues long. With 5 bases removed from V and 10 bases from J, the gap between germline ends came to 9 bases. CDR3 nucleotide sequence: TGTGCCAGCAGCCAACAGTGGGAGCAGTTCTTC. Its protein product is CASSQQWEQFF.

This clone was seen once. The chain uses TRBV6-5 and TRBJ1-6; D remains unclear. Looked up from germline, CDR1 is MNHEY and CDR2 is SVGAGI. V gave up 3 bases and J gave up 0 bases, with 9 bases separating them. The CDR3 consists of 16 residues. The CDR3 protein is CASSYEELSYNSPLHF. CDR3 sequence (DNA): TGTGCCAGCAGTTATGAGGAGCTCTCCTATAATTCACCCCTCCACTTT.

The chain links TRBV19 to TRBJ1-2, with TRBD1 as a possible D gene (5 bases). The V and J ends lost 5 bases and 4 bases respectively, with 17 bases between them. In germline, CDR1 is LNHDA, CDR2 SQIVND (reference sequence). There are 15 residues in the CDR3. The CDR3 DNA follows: TGTGCCAGTAGTGTCCTGGGGCAGATTATCTATGGCTACACCTTC. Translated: CASSVLGQIIYGYTF.

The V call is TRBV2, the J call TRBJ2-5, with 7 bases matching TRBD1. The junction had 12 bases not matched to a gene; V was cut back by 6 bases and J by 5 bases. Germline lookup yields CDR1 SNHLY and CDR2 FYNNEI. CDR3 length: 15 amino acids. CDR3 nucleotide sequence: TGTGCCAGCAGATGGCGGCAGGGGGTAGGGGAGACCCAGTACTTC. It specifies CASRWRQGVGETQYF.

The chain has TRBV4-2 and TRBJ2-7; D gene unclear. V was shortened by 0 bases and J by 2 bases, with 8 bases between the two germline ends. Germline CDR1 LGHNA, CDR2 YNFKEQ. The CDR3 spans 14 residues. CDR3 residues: CASSQDQETYEQYF. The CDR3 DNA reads TGTGCCAGCAGCCAAGATCAGGAAACCTACGAGCAGTACTTC.

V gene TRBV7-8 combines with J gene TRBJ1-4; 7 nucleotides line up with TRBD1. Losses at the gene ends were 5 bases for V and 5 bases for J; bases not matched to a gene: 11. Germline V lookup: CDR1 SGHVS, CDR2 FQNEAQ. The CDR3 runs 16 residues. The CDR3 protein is CASSPGTARGNEKLFF. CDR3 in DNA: TGTGCCAGCAGCCCGGGGACAGCCAGAGGGAATGAAAAACTGTTTTTT.

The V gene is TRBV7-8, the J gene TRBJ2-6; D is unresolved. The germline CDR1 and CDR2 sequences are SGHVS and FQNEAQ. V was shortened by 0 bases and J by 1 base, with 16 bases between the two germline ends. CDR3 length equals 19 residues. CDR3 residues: CASSLAWVAGASGANVLTF. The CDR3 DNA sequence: TGTGCCAGCAGCTTAGCCTGGGTAGCTGGAGCGTCTGGGGCCAACGTCCTGACTTTC. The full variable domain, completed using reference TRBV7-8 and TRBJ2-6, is GAGVSQSPRYKVAKRGQDVALRCDPISGHVSLFWYQQALGQGPEFLTYFQNEAQLDKSGLPSDRFFAERPEGSVSTLKIQRTQQEDSAVYLCASSLAWVAGASGANVLTFGAGSRLTVL.

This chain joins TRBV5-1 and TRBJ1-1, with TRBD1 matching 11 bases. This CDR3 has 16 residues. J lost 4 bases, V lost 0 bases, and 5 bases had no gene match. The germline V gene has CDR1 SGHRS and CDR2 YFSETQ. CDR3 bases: TGCGCCAGCAGCTTGGTGGGACAGGGGGGGAGCACTGAAGCTTTCTTT. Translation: CASSLVGQGGSTEAFF. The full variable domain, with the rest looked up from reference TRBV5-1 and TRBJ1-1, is KAGVTQTPRYLIKTRGQQVTLSCSPISGHRSVSWYQQTPGQGLQFLFEYFSETQRNKGNFPGRFSGRQFSNSRSEMNVSTLELGDSALYLCASSLVGQGGSTEAFFGQGTRLTVV.

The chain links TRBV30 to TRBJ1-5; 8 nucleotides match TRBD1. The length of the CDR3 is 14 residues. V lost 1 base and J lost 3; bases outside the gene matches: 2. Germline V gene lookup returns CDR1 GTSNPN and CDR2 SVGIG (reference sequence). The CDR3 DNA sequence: TGTGCCTGGAGTGGGACAGGGTACAATCAGCCCCAGCATTTT. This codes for CAWSGTGYNQPQHF.

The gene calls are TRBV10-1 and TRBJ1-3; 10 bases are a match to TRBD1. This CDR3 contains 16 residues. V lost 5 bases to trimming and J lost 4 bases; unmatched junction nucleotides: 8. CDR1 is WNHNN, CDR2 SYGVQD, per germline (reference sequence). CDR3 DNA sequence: TGCGCCAGCAGTCAGCGACAGGGGGCGCTGGGAAACACCATATATTTT. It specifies CASSQRQGALGNTIYF.

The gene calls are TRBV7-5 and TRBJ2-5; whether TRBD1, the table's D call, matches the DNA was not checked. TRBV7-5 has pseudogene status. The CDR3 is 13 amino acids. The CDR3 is CARKQGQQETQYF. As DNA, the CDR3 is TGTGCCAGAAAGCAGGGACAACAAGAGACCCAGTACTTC.